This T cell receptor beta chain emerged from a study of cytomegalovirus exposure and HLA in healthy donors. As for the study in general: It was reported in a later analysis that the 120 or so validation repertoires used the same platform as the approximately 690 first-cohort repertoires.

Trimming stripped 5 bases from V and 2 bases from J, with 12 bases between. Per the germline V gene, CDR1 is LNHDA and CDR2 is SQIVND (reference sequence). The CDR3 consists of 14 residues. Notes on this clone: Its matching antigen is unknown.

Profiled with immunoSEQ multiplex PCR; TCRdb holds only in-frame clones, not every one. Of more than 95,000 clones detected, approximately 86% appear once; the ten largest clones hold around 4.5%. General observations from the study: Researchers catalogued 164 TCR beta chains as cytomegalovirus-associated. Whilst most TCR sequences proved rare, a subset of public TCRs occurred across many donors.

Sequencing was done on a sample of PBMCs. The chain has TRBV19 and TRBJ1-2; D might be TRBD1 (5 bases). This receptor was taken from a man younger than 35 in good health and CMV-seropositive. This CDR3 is CASSATGGNYGYTF. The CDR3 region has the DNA TGTGCCAGTAGTGCCACCGGGGGGAACTATGGCTACACCTTC.